This T cell receptor (beta chain) was sequenced during a study of cytomegalovirus exposure and HLA in healthy donors. Notes on the study in general: The study put under 200 TCR beta chains on its list as cytomegalovirus-associated.

This PCR relied on a set of 60 Vbeta primers and 13 Jbeta primers. Under the authors' procedure: Unique TCR beta chains numbered 60 million to 100 million in a later analysis, with around 10 million shared. Some clones are missing from TCRdb's copy, which holds only in-frame ones; the method was immunoSEQ multiplex PCR. V and J calls and clone size are given by that table; D and trimming were obtained from the DNA. The sample lists about 160,000 clones, 80% occurring once. On this clone itself: Its target is not known.

The CDR3 runs to 15 residues. Germline lookup yields CDR1 SGHAT and CDR2 FQDESV (reference sequence). Trimming removed 6 bases from V and 5 bases from J, with 18 bases in between. V is TRBV11-1 and J is TRBJ2-3; D is perhaps TRBD2 (5 bases). The sample was PBMCs. The clonotype was recovered from a man in his late teens or twenties in good health and CMV-seropositive. CDR3: CASSHDQTGRDTQYF. The DNA for the CDR3 is TGTGCCAGCAGTCACGACCAGACGGGAAGAGATACGCAGTATTTT.